These 4 T cell receptor beta chains originate from one sample sequenced in a study of siplizumab effects on memory and regulatory T cells (dated by TCRdb to about 2019). Library prep was done by the immunoSEQ multiplex PCR assay. Sourced from immuneACCESS, this table was stored by TCRdb with only in-frame sequences that have V and J called. A share of the clones is absent; for the studies checked, an unresolved V gene accounts for under half, and the remainder has no known explanation. The sample yields approximately 100,000 clones; 75% to 95% were counted once. In total, the top ten clones hold more than 2.5% of the sample. The sample consisted of CD4+ T cells sorted from blood. The receptors shown here come from a human donor in good health. Some clones in this sample may be carry-over from other donors' samples.

This clone has a single count. The V gene is TRBV30, the J gene TRBJ2-7; 8 nucleotides agree with TRBD1. The ends lost 2 bases at V and 3 bases at J; junction bases unmatched: 6. CDR1 and CDR2 from the germline V gene are GTSNPN and SVGIG (reference sequence). The CDR3 length is 14 residues. The CDR3 DNA sequence: TGTGCCTGGAGTCAGGCAGGGGGCGTCTACGAGCAGTACTTC. This gives the protein CAWSQAGGVYEQYF.

V is TRBV29-1 and J is TRBJ2-3; D gene unclear. Trimming pared 1 base from V and 1 base from J, leaving 12 bases between. CDR3 length: 15 amino acids. Germline CDR1 reads SQVTM; CDR2 reads ANQGSEA. CDR3 DNA: TGCAGCGTTGAAGGGTCTAGTCGCGGCACAGATACGCAGTATTTT. Its protein product is CSVEGSSRGTDTQYF.

The rearrangement joins TRBV7-6 to TRBJ2-3; D remains unclear. The CDR3 covers 12 residues. Deletions cut 4 bases from V and 5 bases from J, with 7 bases between. The V gene's germline CDR1 is SGHVS and CDR2 FNYEAQ. CDR3 in DNA: TGTGCCAGCAGCTACCTCGGAGATACGCAGTATTTT. It yields the protein CASSYLGDTQYF.

As regards this clone: In the same sample, other DNA sequences code for this CDR3. The gene calls are TRBV5-1 and TRBJ2-3; D ambiguous. CDR1 and CDR2 from the germline V gene are SGHRS and YFSETQ. Trimming left V 5 bases short and J 2 bases short, with 12 bases between. There are 14 residues in the CDR3. The CDR3 reads CASSPGDNTDTQYF. CDR3 DNA: TGCGCCAGCAGTCCAGGTGATAACACAGATACGCAGTATTTT.